These T cell receptor beta chains were read from a single sample in a study of control samples from healthy donors and cancer patients. The method was immunoSEQ multiplex PCR; TCRdb's version includes in-frame clones alone and lacks a portion of them. Of 8,000 to 13,000 clones listed, just over 90% are singletons. The sequencing input was PBMCs. These receptors all come from a man between 60 and 75 years old with colorectal cancer. Both conserved end residues are part of each CDR3. D genes are given only for firm matches. Some rows have no size entry. The others give once, few or many, or a class for an expanded clone.

D,V,J,size,CDR3,DNA
NA,TRBV7-6,TRBJ1-1,NA,CASSLEAGLNTEAFF,TGTGCCAGCAGCTTAGAGGCCGGATTGAACACTGAAGCTTTCTTT
TRBD1,TRBV7-9,TRBJ1-6,NA,CACRAGQNNSPLHF,TGTGCCTGCCGGGCGGGACAGAATAATTCACCCCTCCACTTT
NA,TRBV7-2,TRBJ1-2,once,CASSLVVRGNYGYTF,TGTGCCAGCAGCTTAGTAGTCAGGGGAAACTATGGCTACACCTTC
NA,TRBV7-3,TRBJ2-2,NA,CASSPDVNTGELFF,TGTGCCAGCAGCCCGGACGTTAACACCGGGGAGCTGTTTTTT
TRBD1,TRBV7-2,TRBJ1-5,few,CASSTNRGVAQHF,TGTGCCAGCAGCACTAACAGGGGGGTGGCCCAGCATTTT
NA,TRBV3-1/TRBV3-2,TRBJ1-3,few,CASSQGGGRNTIYF,TGTGCCAGCAGCCAAGGGGGCGGTAGAAACACCATATATTTT
NA,TRBV4-3,TRBJ2-7,few,CASSQAVGGVSRREQYF,TGCGCCAGCAGCCAAGCGGTTGGAGGAGTCTCTCGACGCGAGCAGTACTTC
NA,TRBV29-1,TRBJ1-1,NA,CTTVGSDTEAFF,TGCACAACCGTAGGGTCGGACACTGAAGCTTTCTTT
NA,TRBV2,TRBJ2-5,NA,CASSEAGPGDIQETQYF,TGTGCCAGCAGTGAAGCGGGACCAGGGGACATCCAAGAGACCCAGTACTTC
NA,TRBV14,TRBJ1-1,NA,CASNSFREVPSTEAFF,TGTGCCAGCAACTCTTTTAGGGAGGTCCCCAGCACTGAAGCTTTCTTT
NA,TRBV4-3,TRBJ1-1,NA,CASSQDIGTEAFF,TGCGCCAGCAGCCAAGATATTGGGACTGAAGCTTTCTTT
NA,TRBV24-1,TRBJ2-3,NA,CATSLGGASDTQYF,TGTGCCACCAGTTTAGGGGGGGCCTCGGATACGCAGTATTTT
NA,TRBV5-6,TRBJ2-4,once,CASSLVQGLRENIQYF,TGTGCCAGCAGCTTGGTTCAGGGTCTTCGGGAAAACATTCAGTACTTC
NA,TRBV27,TRBJ1-1,NA,CASSLSGRTEAFF,TGTGCCAGCAGTTTATCGGGCCGCACTGAAGCTTTCTTT
NA,TRBV6-2/TRBV6-3,TRBJ2-5,NA,CASSQVRLQETQYF,TGTGCCAGCAGTCAGGTTCGGCTCCAAGAGACCCAGTACTTC
TRBD1,TRBV13,TRBJ1-5,NA,CASSLGRTGIQPQHF,TGTGCCAGCAGCTTAGGCCGGACAGGTATTCAGCCCCAGCATTTT
TRBD1,TRBV4-3,TRBJ1-6,NA,CASSQEGTGQAPLHF,TGCGCCAGCAGCCAAGAAGGGACAGGGCAGGCACCCCTCCACTTT
NA,TRBV2,TRBJ2-6,NA,CASSGWQEGANVLTF,TGTGCCAGCAGTGGTTGGCAGGAAGGGGCCAACGTCCTGACTTTC
TRBD1,TRBV29-1,TRBJ1-2,NA,CSALPGTANYGYTF,TGCAGCGCCCTCCCCGGGACAGCGAACTATGGCTACACCTTC
TRBD1,TRBV28,TRBJ1-3,NA,CASRNQGQTSGNTIYF,TGTGCCAGCAGGAATCAGGGACAGACCTCTGGAAACACCATATATTTT
NA,TRBV7-3,TRBJ2-1,once,CASSLGNYNEQFF,TGTGCCAGCAGCTTAGGCAACTACAATGAGCAGTTCTTC
NA,TRBV11-1,TRBJ1-6,NA,CASSFAAGLNNSPLHF,TGTGCCAGCAGCTTCGCGGCAGGTCTAAATAATTCACCCCTCCACTTT
NA,TRBV2,TRBJ2-3,NA,CASREAGAADTQYF,TGTGCCAGCAGGGAGGCGGGGGCGGCAGATACGCAGTATTTT
TRBD1,TRBV6-6,TRBJ1-6,NA,CASSLRQGSNSPLHF,TGTGCCAGCAGTCTTCGACAGGGGAGTAATTCACCCCTCCACTTT
NA,TRBV6-2/TRBV6-3,TRBJ1-1,NA,CASSYQGWGTEAFF,TGTGCCAGCAGTTATCAGGGTTGGGGCACTGAAGCTTTCTTT
NA,TRBV28,TRBJ1-5,NA,CASRTHTNAQPQHF,TGTGCCAGCAGGACCCATACCAACGCTCAGCCCCAGCATTTT
NA,TRBV5-1,TRBJ1-6,once,CASSLLGNSDSPLHF,TGCGCCAGCAGCTTGTTAGGAAATTCGGATTCACCCCTCCACTTT
TRBD1,TRBV5-6,TRBJ2-7,once,CASSSMTGGGPNEQYF,TGTGCCAGCAGCTCCATGACAGGGGGAGGTCCTAACGAGCAGTACTTC
NA,TRBV29-1,TRBJ1-4,NA,CSVEDRGRNEKLFF,TGCAGCGTTGAAGATCGGGGAAGGAATGAAAAACTGTTTTTT
NA,TRBV5-6,TRBJ1-4,NA,CASSLGLLNEKLFF,TGTGCCAGCAGCTTGGGACTACTTAATGAAAAACTGTTTTTT
TRBD1,TRBV19,TRBJ2-7,NA,CAANPKTGPTSSYEQYF,TGTGCCGCAAACCCCAAGACAGGGCCGACTTCCTCCTACGAGCAGTACTTC
NA,TRBV5-4,TRBJ2-7,NA,CASSLEDTYEQYF,TGTGCCAGCAGCTTGGAGGATACATACGAGCAGTACTTC
NA,TRBV15,TRBJ1-2,NA,CATRRPDLNYGYTF,TGTGCCACCAGACGGCCAGACCTTAACTATGGCTACACCTTC
TRBD1,TRBV10-1,TRBJ2-3,NA,CATGQARYTDTQYF,TGCGCCACCGGACAGGCGCGTTACACAGATACGCAGTATTTT
TRBD2,TRBV4-2,TRBJ2-7,NA,CASSQRTSGGHEQYF,TGTGCCAGCAGCCAAAGGACTAGCGGGGGACACGAGCAGTACTTC
NA,TRBV7-9,TRBJ1-4,NA,CASSSTASTNEKLFF,TGTGCCAGCAGCTCTACAGCGTCAACTAATGAAAAACTGTTTTTT
NA,TRBV6-6,TRBJ1-1,NA,CATQGGGTEAFF,TGTGCCACCCAAGGGGGAGGCACTGAAGCTTTCTTT
TRBD1,TRBV6-4,TRBJ1-1,NA,CASSPGTGGTEAFF,TGTGCCAGCAGTCCCGGGACAGGGGGGACTGAAGCTTTCTTT
NA,TRBV7-2,TRBJ1-5,NA,CASSSQGYNQPQHF,TGTGCCAGCAGCTCTCAGGGGTACAATCAGCCCCAGCATTTT
TRBD2,TRBV18,TRBJ2-1,NA,CASSLTSGGAHEQFF,TGTGCCAGCTCACTGACTAGCGGGGGGGCGCATGAGCAGTTCTTC
TRBD2,TRBV4-3,TRBJ2-3,NA,CASSQGLEPGLAAADTQYF,TGCGCCAGCAGCCAAGGGCTAGAGCCGGGACTAGCGGCTGCAGATACGCAGTATTTT
NA,TRBV9,TRBJ2-7,NA,CASSVGPGTQSYEQYF,TGTGCCAGCAGCGTAGGCCCCGGGACACAAAGTTACGAGCAGTACTTC
TRBD1,TRBV7-9,TRBJ1-6,NA,CASSLAPSGGSSPLHF,TGTGCCAGCAGCTTAGCGCCGTCAGGGGGCAGCTCACCCCTCCACTTT
NA,TRBV6-2/TRBV6-3,TRBJ1-2,NA,CASSYSVNDGYTF,TGTGCCAGCAGTTACTCAGTGAACGATGGCTACACCTTC
NA,TRBV28,TRBJ1-3,once,CASSFSGAGNTIYF,TGTGCCAGCAGTTTCTCAGGGGCTGGAAACACCATATATTTT
TRBD1,TRBV5-1,TRBJ1-1,NA,CASSLEWGGDRRNAFF,TGCGCCAGCAGCTTGGAATGGGGTGGGGACAGGAGGAATGCTTTCTTT
TRBD1,TRBV18,TRBJ2-5,NA,CASSLGQGSNQETQYF,TGTGCCAGCTCACTGGGACAGGGGTCCAATCAAGAGACCCAGTACTTC
NA,TRBV18,TRBJ1-2,once,CASSPAGGYEGYTF,TGTGCCAGCTCACCGGCCGGAGGGTATGAGGGCTACACCTTC
NA,TRBV18,TRBJ2-7,once,CASSHRVSYEQYF,TGTGCCAGCTCGCACAGGGTCTCCTACGAGCAGTACTTC
TRBD1,TRBV9,TRBJ2-3,NA,CASSVRDRVNTDTQYF,TGTGCCAGCAGCGTAAGGGACAGGGTCAATACAGATACGCAGTATTTT
NA,TRBV4-3,TRBJ1-4,NA,CASSKDYGHGYNEKLFF,TGCGCCAGCAGCAAAGACTATGGCCACGGTTATAATGAAAAACTGTTTTTT